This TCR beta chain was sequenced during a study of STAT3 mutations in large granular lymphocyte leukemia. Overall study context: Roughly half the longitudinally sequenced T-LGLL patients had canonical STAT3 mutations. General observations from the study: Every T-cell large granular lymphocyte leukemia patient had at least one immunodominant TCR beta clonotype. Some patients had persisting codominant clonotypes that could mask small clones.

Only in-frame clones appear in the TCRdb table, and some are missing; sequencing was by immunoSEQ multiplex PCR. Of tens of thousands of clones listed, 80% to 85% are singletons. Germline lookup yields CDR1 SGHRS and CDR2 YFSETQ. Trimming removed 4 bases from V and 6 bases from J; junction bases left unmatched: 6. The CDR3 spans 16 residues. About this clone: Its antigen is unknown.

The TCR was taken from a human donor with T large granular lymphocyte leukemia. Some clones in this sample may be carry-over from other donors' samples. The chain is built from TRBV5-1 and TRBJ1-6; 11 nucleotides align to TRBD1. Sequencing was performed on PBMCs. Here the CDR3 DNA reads TGCGCCAGCAGCCGTGAAGGACAGGGGGCTAATTCACCCCTCCACTTT. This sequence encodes CASSREGQGANSPLHF.